One sample yielded the 13 T cell receptor beta chains listed below, sequenced in a study of T cell responses to AZD1222 COVID-19 vaccine (dated by TCRdb to about 2021). The protocol used for the library was the immunoSEQ multiplex PCR assay. Imported from immuneACCESS, the table was reduced by TCRdb to in-frame sequences with V and J called. These copies leave out some clones; in studies compared against another copy, an unresolved V gene accounts for under half, and the cause of the remainder is not known. The sample includes approximately 130,000 clones, with under 95% observed a single time. Together, the top ten hold approximately 3.4% of the sample. Per the publication, the time point label means: baseline before first vaccination. The specimen was peripheral blood, collected on day 0 of AZD1222 vaccination. The receptors originated from an adult in good health.

The J gene is TRBJ1-2, the V gene TRBV14, with D uncertain. Deletions cut 5 bases from V and 1 base from J, with 11 bases between. Germline V gene sequence: CDR1 SGHDN, CDR2 FVKESK. The CDR3 spans 14 residues. The CDR3 region has the DNA TGTGCCAGCAGCTCCGGGCAAATTAACTATGGCTACACCTTC. Translated, it gives CASSSGQINYGYTF. Variable domain in full (rest from reference TRBV14 and TRBJ1-2): EAGVTQFPSHSVIEKGQTVTLRCDPISGHDNLYWYRRVMGKEIKFLLHFVKESKQDESGMPNNRFLAERTGGTYSTLKVQPAELEDSGVYFCASSSGQINYGYTFGSGTRLTVV.

In its sample, this clone was seen once. V gene TRBV30 combines with J gene TRBJ1-6; TRBD1 aligns across 7 bases. With 4 bases clipped from V and 2 bases from J, the junction kept 2 bases outside the gene matches. Germline V gene data show CDR1 as GTSNPN and CDR2 as SVGIG (reference sequence). The CDR3 is 14 residues long. The CDR3 DNA sequence: TGTGCCTGGACCGGGACAGCCTATAATTCACCCCTCCACTTT. Its protein is CAWTGTAYNSPLHF.

The rearrangement links TRBV7-9 to TRBJ1-2; 7 bases match TRBD1. Trimming removed 5 bases from V and 2 bases from J; junction bases left unmatched: 5. CDR1 is SEHNR, CDR2 FQNEAQ, per germline (reference sequence). This CDR3 region has 14 residues. The CDR3 loop reads CASSPGQTNYGYTF. The CDR3 DNA reads TGTGCCAGCAGCCCGGGACAGACAAACTATGGCTACACCTTC.

The chain joins TRBV19 to TRBJ2-5; D possibly corresponds to TRBD2 (5 bases). V was pared by 6 bases and J by 7 bases, with 18 bases between. The CDR3 totals 14 residues. Looked up from germline, CDR1 is LNHDA and CDR2 is SQIVND (reference sequence). CDR3 residues: CASRPFGPRGTQYF. CDR3 DNA sequence: TGTGCCAGTAGACCTTTTGGGCCCCGGGGGACCCAGTACTTC.

The V call is TRBV3-1 (or the pseudogene TRBV3-2), the J call TRBJ2-7; 7 nucleotides match TRBD1. Losses at the gene ends were 4 bases for V and 7 bases for J; bases not matched to a gene: 16. The length of the CDR3 is 16 residues. Germline CDR1 is LGHDT and CDR2 is YNNKEL (reference sequence). CDR3 amino acids: CASSRGDRAIVGEQYF. CDR3 DNA: TGTGCCAGCAGCCGAGGAGACAGGGCTATTGTGGGGGAGCAGTACTTC.

This chain uses TRBV19 with TRBJ1-2; D perhaps matches TRBD1 (5 bases). Germline V gene lookup returns CDR1 LNHDA and CDR2 SQIVND (reference sequence). V was trimmed by 7 bases and J by 6 bases, leaving 12 bases between them. The CDR3 spans 12 residues. In DNA form, the CDR3 reads TGTGCCAGTAAGGTCCCGGGGCATGGCTACACCTTC. Residues: CASKVPGHGYTF.

The chain links TRBV5-8 to TRBJ1-5; D call uncertain. Germline V gene sequence: CDR1 SGHTS, CDR2 YDEGEE. Deletions cut 2 bases from V and 0 bases from J, with 9 bases between. The CDR3 is made up of 15 amino acids. CDR3 sequence reads: CASSFWRNSNQPQHF. CDR3 bases: TGTGCCAGCAGCTTTTGGCGGAATAGCAATCAGCCCCAGCATTTT.

Regarding this clone: The limits of the CDR3 on the DNA are not certain, so only TCRdb's listed CDR3 is given. The chain has TRBV12-2 and TRBJ1-2; the table's D call, TRBD1, has no DNA check behind it. TRBV12-2 is a pseudogene. The CDR3 has 20 amino acids, counting both end residues. CDR3 sequence: CASRLVAYRALGLHLRFGDF.

This clone was seen a few times. This sequence joins TRBV7-2 and TRBJ2-2; TRBD2 might be the D (6 bases). V lost 5 bases and J lost 6, with 16 bases in between. CDR1 and CDR2 from the germline V gene are SGHTA and FQGNSA. This CDR3 is built from 15 residues. The CDR3 sequence: CASSLKRAFSGELFF. The CDR3 DNA follows: TGTGCCAGCAGCCTTAAGCGGGCGTTCTCCGGGGAGCTGTTTTTT.

V gene TRBV27 combines with J gene TRBJ1-4; no definite D call. This CDR3 is built from 18 residues. Trimming removed 2 bases from V and 0 bases from J, with 16 bases in between. Germline V gives CDR1 MNHEY, CDR2 SMNVEV (reference sequence). The chain's CDR3 is CASSLRLTATATNEKLFF. For the CDR3, the DNA is TGTGCCAGCAGTTTACGCCTTACAGCCACTGCAACTAATGAAAAACTGTTTTTT.

This chain uses TRBV2 with TRBJ1-1, with 7 bases identical to TRBD1. With 4 bases clipped from V and 0 bases from J, the junction kept 2 bases outside the gene matches. The CDR3 is made up of 14 amino acids. Germline CDR1 SNHLY, CDR2 FYNNEI. The CDR3 reads CASSVQGVNTEAFF. The CDR3 bases are TGTGCCAGCAGTGTTCAGGGGGTGAACACTGAAGCTTTCTTT. The variable domain in full, with the rest retrieved from reference TRBV2 and TRBJ1-1, is EPEVTQTPSHQVTQMGQEVILRCVPISNHLYFYWYRQILGQKVEFLVSFYNNEISEKSEIFDDQFSVERPDGSNFTLKIRSTKLEDSAMYFCASSVQGVNTEAFFGQGTRLTVV.

This chain's CDR3 is CASRDDTGELFF. The CDR3 DNA reads as TGTGCCAGCAGGGATGACACCGGGGAGCTGTTTTTT. V and J are TRBV3-1 (or the pseudogene TRBV3-2) and TRBJ2-2; no clear D. Germline CDR1 and CDR2: LGHDT and YNNKEL (reference sequence). The CDR3 runs to 12 residues. V shed 6 bases and J shed 3 bases, with 5 bases lying between them.

The chain joins TRBV19 to TRBJ2-3; the match to TRBD2 covers 11 bases. The CDR3 is made up of 15 amino acids. Germline lookup yields CDR1 LNHDA and CDR2 SQIVND (reference sequence). With V trimmed by 11 bases and J by 6 bases, 13 bases remained unmatched. CDR3 sequence reads: CASSPGLAETDTQYF. The DNA for the CDR3 is TGTGCCTCCTCTCCGGGACTAGCGGAAACGGATACGCAGTATTTT. The full variable domain, in which reference TRBV19 and TRBJ2-3 provide the parts outside the CDR3, is DGGITQSPKYLFRKEGQNVTLSCEQNLNHDAMYWYRQDPGQGLRLIYYSQIVNDFQKGDIAEGYSVSREKKESFPLTVTSAQKNPTAFYLCASSPGLAETDTQYFGPGTRLTVL.